The clone carrying this T cell receptor (beta chain) was counted ten times or more. One junction end disagrees with the germline gene, perhaps due to a read error. The data were obtained in a study of T cells after yellow fever vaccination. Germline V gene lookup returns CDR1 SGHRS and CDR2 YFSETQ. The CDR3 length is 14 residues. TCRdb reprocessed the 5' RACE reads via MiXCR and lists one record per CDR3 protein. This sample has about 630,000 distinct CDR3 sequences, with about 12% found just once. The chain carries TRBV5-1 and TRBJ2-7; D possibly uses TRBD1 or TRBD2 (5 bases each). Sequenced here: PBMCs, sampled on the day of the yellow fever booster vaccination. This TCR was sampled from a man aged 25 to 40 who received the YFV17D yellow fever vaccine. CDR3 sequence reads: CASSLEGPTYEQYF. CDR3 nucleotide sequence: TGTGCCAGCAGTTTAGAGGGACCCACCTACGAGCAGTACTTC.